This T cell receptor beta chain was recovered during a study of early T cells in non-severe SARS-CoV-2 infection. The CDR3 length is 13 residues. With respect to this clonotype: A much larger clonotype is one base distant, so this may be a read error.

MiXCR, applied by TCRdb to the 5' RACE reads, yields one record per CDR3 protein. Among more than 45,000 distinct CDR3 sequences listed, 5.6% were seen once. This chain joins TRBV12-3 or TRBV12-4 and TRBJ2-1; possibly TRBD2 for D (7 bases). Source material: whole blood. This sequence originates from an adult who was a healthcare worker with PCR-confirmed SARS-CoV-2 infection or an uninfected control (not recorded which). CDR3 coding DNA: TGTGCCAGCGATCTAGCGGAGGCCGGGGGGCAGTTGTTC. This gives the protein CASDLAEAGGQLF.